This T cell receptor (beta chain) was captured by sequencing in a study of blood T cell repertoires in COVID-19. Germline V gives CDR1 GTSNPN, CDR2 SVGIG (reference sequence). Germline trimming cut 1 base from V and 3 bases from J; bases unmatched to any gene: 10. The CDR3 runs 16 residues. The table came from immunoSEQ multiplex PCR; TCRdb's copy has only in-frame clones and leaves some out. The sample yields fewer than 250,000 clones, 82% seen once. Recruited during active infection, patients (from Seattle) were subsequently followed longitudinally. V and J are TRBV30 and TRBJ1-1; 8 positions match TRBD1. The TCR originated in a woman in her sixties with COVID-19, enrolled during active disease. The material sequenced was peripheral blood. As DNA, the CDR3 is TGTGCCTGGAGTGCTCGGACAGGGAGTGGTGACACTGAAGCTTTCTTT. Its translation is CAWSARTGSGDTEAFF.